This T cell receptor beta chain was identified in a study of T cells in Graves' hyperthyroidism and ophthalmopathy. There were TCR beta CDR3 regions amplified from RNA transcripts. TCR CDR3 regions were first amplified by RT-PCR with HTBI primers. TCRdb processed the multiplex PCR reads anew with MiXCR; each CDR3 protein has one entry. The sample lists some 620,000 distinct CDR3 sequences, 15% to 20% occurring once. General observations from the study: Among clonotypes expanded in thyroid above 0.001, most were also found in blood. With a median lead of around 5.9 months before onset, the model predicted ophthalmopathy.

This clonotype was observed a few times. The antigen remains unidentified. Germline CDR1 reads SEHNR; CDR2 reads FQNEAQ (reference sequence). With 3 bases removed from V and 4 bases from J, the gap between germline ends came to 12 bases. CDR3 size: 14 residues. This receptor was taken from a woman aged 30 to 39 with Graves' hyperthyroidism. The rearrangement uses TRBV7-9 and TRBJ1-1, with D unresolved. Input material: blood. Here the CDR3 reads CASSFPPGSTEAFF. The CDR3 DNA reads TGTGCCAGCAGCTTTCCTCCGGGGAGCACTGAAGCTTTCTTT. The variable domain in full, with the rest retrieved from reference TRBV7-9 and TRBJ1-1, is DTGVSQNPRHKITKRGQNVTFRCDPISEHNRLYWYRQTLGQGPEFLTYFQNEAQLEKSRLLSDRFSAERPKGSFSTLEIQRTEQGDSAMYLCASSFPPGSTEAFFGQGTRLTVV.